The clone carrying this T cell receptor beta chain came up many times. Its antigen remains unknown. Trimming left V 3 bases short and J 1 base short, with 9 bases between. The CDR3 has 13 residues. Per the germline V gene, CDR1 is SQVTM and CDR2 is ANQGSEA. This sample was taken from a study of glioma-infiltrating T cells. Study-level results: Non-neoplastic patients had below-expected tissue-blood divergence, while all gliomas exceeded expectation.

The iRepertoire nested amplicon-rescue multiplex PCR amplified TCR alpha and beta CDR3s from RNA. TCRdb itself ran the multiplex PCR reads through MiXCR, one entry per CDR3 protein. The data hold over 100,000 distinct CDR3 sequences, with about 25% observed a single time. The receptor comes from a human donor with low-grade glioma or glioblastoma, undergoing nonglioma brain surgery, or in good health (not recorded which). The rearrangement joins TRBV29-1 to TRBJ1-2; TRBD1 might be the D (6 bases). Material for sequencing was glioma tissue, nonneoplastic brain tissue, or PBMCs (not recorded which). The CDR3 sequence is CSVEDSFNYGYTF. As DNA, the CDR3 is TGCAGCGTTGAGGACAGTTTTAACTATGGCTACACCTTC.